Listed below are T cell receptor beta chains from one sample, sequenced in a study of blood T cell repertoires in COVID-19. The protocol was immunoSEQ multiplex PCR, while the TCRdb copy is restricted to in-frame clones and leaves out a portion. The top ten hold around 12% of the sample, which has around 200,000 clones, roughly 87% seen once. What was sequenced was peripheral blood. The origin of the receptors is a woman younger than 35 who had recovered from COVID-19. The CDR3 runs from the conserved cysteine through the conserved F or W. The D gene is left open where the match is weak. Size is omitted from some rows. Given values are once, few, many or a class for expanded clones.

J,D,V,size,length,CDR3,DNA
TRBJ2-3,NA,TRBV11-2,NA,14,CASSLNPDTDTQYF,TGTGCCAGCAGCCTCAACCCAGACACAGATACGCAGTATTTT
TRBJ2-7,NA,TRBV1,NA,13,CTSSQDGRSEQYF,TGCACCAGCAGCCAAGACGGGAGATCCGAGCAGTACTTC
TRBJ2-7,TRBD1,TRBV27,NA,18,CASSLSSRLRTGPYEQYF,TGTGCCAGCAGTTTATCGTCCAGGTTGCGGACAGGGCCCTACGAGCAGTACTTC
TRBJ2-2,NA,TRBV4-2,NA,14,CASSPPVVTGELFF,TGTGCCAGCAGCCCCCCCGTCGTCACCGGGGAGCTGTTTTTT
TRBJ2-2,TRBD2,TRBV9,NA,16,CASSGMLAGLTGELFF,TGTGCCAGCAGCGGAATGCTAGCGGGACTTACCGGGGAGCTGTTTTTT
TRBJ2-1,TRBD2,TRBV7-3,NA,15,CASSMGTSGNVEQFF,TGTGCCAGCAGCATGGGGACTAGCGGGAATGTTGAGCAGTTCTTC
TRBJ1-4,NA,TRBV4-3,NA,18,CASSQDSAVRATNEKLFF,TGCGCCAGCAGCCAAGATTCTGCAGTTCGTGCAACTAATGAAAAACTGTTTTTT
TRBJ2-1,NA,TRBV5-4,NA,15,CASSLVVGATDEQFF,TGTGCCAGCAGCTTGGTGGTGGGGGCTACGGATGAGCAGTTCTTC
TRBJ1-3,TRBD1,TRBV19,NA,13,CASTDRAGNTIYF,TGTGCCAGTACTGACAGGGCTGGAAACACCATATATTTT
TRBJ1-1,NA,TRBV5-1,NA,15,CASSFILGASTEAFF,TGCGCCAGCAGCTTTATTCTGGGGGCGAGCACTGAAGCTTTCTTT
TRBJ2-7,TRBD1,TRBV5-6,NA,14,CASRTGTGRPEQYF,TGTGCCAGCAGGACCGGGACAGGGCGTCCCGAGCAGTACTTC
TRBJ2-1,TRBD2,TRBV9,NA,16,CASSLTSGNSYNEQFF,TGTGCCAGCAGCTTAACTAGCGGGAACTCCTACAATGAGCAGTTCTTC
TRBJ1-2,TRBD1,TRBV19,NA,14,CASTGTAFNYGYTF,TGTGCCAGCACCGGGACAGCATTTAACTATGGCTACACCTTC
TRBJ2-3,NA,TRBV4-3,once,14,CASSQGRRGATQYF,TGCGCCAGCAGCCAAGGACGCCGGGGGGCTACGCAGTATTTT
TRBJ2-5,TRBD1,TRBV3-1/TRBV3-2,NA,18,CASSHLMHRGLLEETQYF,TGTGCCAGCAGCCATCTGATGCACAGGGGGCTTTTGGAAGAGACCCAGTACTTC
TRBJ2-2,NA,TRBV4-2,NA,16,CASSQIWAVDTGELFF,TGTGCCAGCAGCCAAATCTGGGCAGTCGATACCGGGGAGCTGTTTTTT
TRBJ2-1,TRBD2,TRBV27,few,17,CASSLYALAGGGNEQFF,TGTGCCAGCAGTCTCTATGCCTTAGCGGGAGGAGGAAATGAGCAGTTCTTC
TRBJ1-1,TRBD1,TRBV12-3/TRBV12-4,few,11,CASSRDRGAFF,TGTGCCAGCAGTAGAGACAGGGGAGCTTTCTTT
TRBJ2-1,NA,TRBV14,NA,13,CASSPSPYNEQFF,TGTGCCAGCAGCCCCTCTCCCTACAATGAGCAGTTCTTC
TRBJ2-1,NA,TRBV5-1,NA,17,CASSFSDGLSGGNEQFF,TGCGCCAGCAGCTTTTCTGACGGACTGTCGGGTGGAAACGAGCAGTTCTTC
TRBJ2-7,NA,TRBV29-1,NA,14,CSVETATTYYEQYF,TGCAGCGTTGAGACAGCCACGACCTACTACGAGCAGTACTTC
TRBJ1-4,TRBD1,TRBV29-1,NA,13,CSVERGQNEKLFF,TGCAGCGTTGAACGGGGACAGAACGAAAAACTGTTTTTT
TRBJ2-1,TRBD2,TRBV4-3,NA,18,CASSQDGFTSGSLNEQFF,TGCGCCAGCAGCCAAGATGGGTTCACTAGCGGGAGTTTAAATGAGCAGTTCTTC
TRBJ2-5,TRBD2,TRBV7-6,NA,17,CASSPGTSGISFETQYF,TGTGCCAGCAGCCCCGGGACTAGCGGGATTTCTTTTGAGACCCAGTACTTC
TRBJ2-1,TRBD2,TRBV11-2,NA,16,CASSLRSSGRVNEQFF,TGTGCCAGCAGCTTACGCTCCAGCGGGAGGGTTAATGAGCAGTTCTTC
TRBJ2-1,TRBD2,TRBV6-1,NA,15,CASSEILAGVNEQFF,TGTGCCAGCAGTGAAATTCTAGCGGGAGTAAATGAGCAGTTCTTC
TRBJ2-3,NA,TRBV11-3,NA,15,CASSLGLALTDTQYF,TGTGCCAGCAGCTTAGGTCTAGCGCTAACAGATACGCAGTATTTT
TRBJ1-5,NA,TRBV6-5,NA,13,CASNLKDSQPQHF,TGTGCCAGCAATCTAAAGGACAGTCAGCCCCAGCATTTT
TRBJ2-5,TRBD1,TRBV7-9,NA,15,CASSLLQGFEETQYF,TGTGCCAGCAGCTTACTACAGGGGTTTGAAGAGACCCAGTACTTC
TRBJ1-1,NA,TRBV25-1,NA,13,CASKAGANTEAFF,TGTGCCAGCAAGGCAGGGGCCAACACTGAAGCTTTCTTT
TRBJ2-1,TRBD2,TRBV18,NA,18,CASSRMVAGGLNYNEQFF,TGTGCCAGCTCGCGGATGGTAGCGGGAGGGCTTAACTACAATGAGCAGTTCTTC
TRBJ2-1,NA,TRBV10-3,NA,16,CAISYLASSSYNEQFF,TGTGCCATCAGTTACTTAGCGTCGAGCTCCTACAATGAGCAGTTCTTC
TRBJ1-4,NA,TRBV11-2,NA,14,CASSLARGGEKLFF,TGTGCCAGCAGCTTAGCCAGGGGTGGTGAAAAACTGTTTTTT
TRBJ1-4,NA,TRBV27,once,13,CASRGRGNEKLFF,TGTGCCAGCAGGGGGCGAGGTAATGAAAAACTGTTTTTT
TRBJ1-3,NA,TRBV7-9,NA,15,CASSQVQGSGNTIYF,TGTGCCAGCAGCCAGGTACAGGGCTCTGGAAACACCATATATTTT
TRBJ1-2,NA,TRBV18,once,15,CASSRGVAANYGYTF,TGTGCCAGCTCCCGAGGAGTGGCTGCTAACTATGGCTACACCTTC
TRBJ1-5,TRBD1,TRBV19,NA,14,CASSTTGVSGPQHF,TGTGCCAGTAGTACTACAGGGGTCTCCGGGCCCCAGCATTTT